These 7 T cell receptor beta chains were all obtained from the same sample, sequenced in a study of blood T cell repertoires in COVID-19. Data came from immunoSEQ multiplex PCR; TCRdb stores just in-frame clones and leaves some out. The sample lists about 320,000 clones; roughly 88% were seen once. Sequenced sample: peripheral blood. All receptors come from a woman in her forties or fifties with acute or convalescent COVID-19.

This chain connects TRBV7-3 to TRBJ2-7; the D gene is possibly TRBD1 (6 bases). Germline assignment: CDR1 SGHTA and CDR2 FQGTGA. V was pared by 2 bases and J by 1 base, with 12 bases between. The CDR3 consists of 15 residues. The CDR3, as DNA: TGTGCCAGCAGCTTAGTCCCGGACAGTTCCTACGAGCAGTACTTC. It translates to CASSLVPDSSYEQYF.

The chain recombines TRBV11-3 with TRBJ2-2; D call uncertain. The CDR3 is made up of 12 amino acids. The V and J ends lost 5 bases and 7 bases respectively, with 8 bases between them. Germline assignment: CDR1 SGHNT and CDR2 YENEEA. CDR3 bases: TGTGCCAGCAGCCCAGAGGACGGGGAGCTGTTTTTT. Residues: CASSPEDGELFF.

The CDR3 loop is CASSLQGAEQPQHF. The DNA of the CDR3 is TGTGCCAGCTCACTACAGGGGGCGGAGCAGCCCCAGCATTTT. This chain uses TRBV18 with TRBJ1-5; 9 bases agree with TRBD1. The CDR3 has 14 amino acids. The germline CDR1 and CDR2 sequences are KGHSH and LQKENI. Trimming took 4 bases from V and 7 from J; bases not matched to a gene: 5.

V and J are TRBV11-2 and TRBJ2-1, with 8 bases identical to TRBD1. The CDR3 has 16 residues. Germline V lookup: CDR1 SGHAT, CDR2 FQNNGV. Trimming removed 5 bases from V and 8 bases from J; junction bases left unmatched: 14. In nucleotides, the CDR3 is TGTGCCAGCAGCAAGGACAGGGCGACTAGTATCTATGAGCAGTTCTTC. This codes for CASSKDRATSIYEQFF.

CDR3 in DNA: TGTGCCAGCAGTGAGACAACCTACTATGGCTACACCTTC. Translated: CASSETTYYGYTF. The V and J genes are TRBV28 and TRBJ1-2, with D hard to call. The CDR3 is 13 amino acids. The V gene's germline CDR1 is MDHEN and CDR2 SYDVKM. Deletions cut 5 bases from V and 3 bases from J, with 10 bases between.

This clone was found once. The CDR3, as DNA: TGCGCCAGCACCTACGGGTTATTTCGGAGGGAAAGGAGCACAGATACGCAGTATTTT. Translated, it gives CASTYGLFRRERSTDTQYF. The rearrangement links TRBV10-1 to TRBJ2-3; D is perhaps TRBD2 (6 bases). Looked up from germline, CDR1 is WNHNN and CDR2 is SYGVQD (reference sequence). V was trimmed by 7 bases and J by 0 bases, leaving 26 bases between them. The CDR3 consists of 19 residues.

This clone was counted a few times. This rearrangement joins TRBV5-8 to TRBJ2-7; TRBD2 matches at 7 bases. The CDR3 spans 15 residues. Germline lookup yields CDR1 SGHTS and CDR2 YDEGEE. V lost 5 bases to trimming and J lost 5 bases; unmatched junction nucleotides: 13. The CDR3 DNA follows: TGTGCCAGCAGATCCGAGGGGCGGGAGCCGCACGAGCAGTACTTC. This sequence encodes CASRSEGREPHEQYF.